This TCR beta chain originates from a study of CD8+ T cells in alopecia areata. The treatment was: oral pan-JAK inhibitor, 5-10 mg twice daily. Comment on this clone: The target antigen is unknown.

Findings and caveats of the study: Patients displayed less clarity in TCR sharing than mice, a finding possibly related to HLA. Scalp sequencing also captures normal skin's resident alphabeta T cells. Amid tofacitinib therapy, many expanded lesional clones stayed present in scalp and blood.

Following extraction, RNA underwent reverse transcription to cDNA, which served as the sequencing template. The protocol was immunoSEQ multiplex PCR, while the TCRdb copy is restricted to in-frame clones and leaves out a portion. The sample holds 150,000 to 200,000 clones, roughly 66% seen once. Germline V gene sequence: CDR1 GTSNPN, CDR2 SVGIG (reference sequence). Deletions cut 2 bases from V and 5 bases from J, with 9 bases between. The CDR3 contains 12 residues. The input for sequencing was CD4+ T cells sorted from blood, taken at week 24, from a patient treated with tofacitinib. This TCR was recovered from a human donor with alopecia areata. This chain joins TRBV30 and TRBJ1-1; D ambiguous. CDR3 sequence: CAWSLPATEAFF. DNA of the CDR3: TGTGCCTGGAGTCTCCCGGCGACTGAAGCTTTCTTT.